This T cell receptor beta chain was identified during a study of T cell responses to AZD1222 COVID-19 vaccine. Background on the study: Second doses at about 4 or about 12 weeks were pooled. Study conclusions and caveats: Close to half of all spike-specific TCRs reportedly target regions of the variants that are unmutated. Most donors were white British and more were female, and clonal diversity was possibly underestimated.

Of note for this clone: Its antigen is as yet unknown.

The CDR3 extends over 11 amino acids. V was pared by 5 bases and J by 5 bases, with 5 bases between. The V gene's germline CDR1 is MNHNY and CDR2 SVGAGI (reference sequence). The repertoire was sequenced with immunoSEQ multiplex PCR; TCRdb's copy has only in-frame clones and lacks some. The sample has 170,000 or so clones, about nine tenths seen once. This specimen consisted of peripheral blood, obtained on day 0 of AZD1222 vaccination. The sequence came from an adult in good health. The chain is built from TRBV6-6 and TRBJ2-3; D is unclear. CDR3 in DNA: TGTGCCAGCAGTCCGCTAGATACGCAGTATTTT. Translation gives CASSPLDTQYF.